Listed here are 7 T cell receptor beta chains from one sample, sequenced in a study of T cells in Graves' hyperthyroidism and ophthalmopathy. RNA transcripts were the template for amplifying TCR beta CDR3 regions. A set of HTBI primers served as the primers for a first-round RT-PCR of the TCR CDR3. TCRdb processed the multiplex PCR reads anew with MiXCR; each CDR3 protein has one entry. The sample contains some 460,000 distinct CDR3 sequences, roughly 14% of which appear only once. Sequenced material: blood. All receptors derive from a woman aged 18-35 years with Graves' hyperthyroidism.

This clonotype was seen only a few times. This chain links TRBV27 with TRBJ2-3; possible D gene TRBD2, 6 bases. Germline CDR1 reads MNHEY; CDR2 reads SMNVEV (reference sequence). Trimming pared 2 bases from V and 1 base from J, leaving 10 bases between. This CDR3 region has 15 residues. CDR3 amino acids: CASSLLQRGTDTQYF. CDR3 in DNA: TGTGCCAGCAGTTTACTCCAGCGGGGCACAGATACGCAGTATTTT.

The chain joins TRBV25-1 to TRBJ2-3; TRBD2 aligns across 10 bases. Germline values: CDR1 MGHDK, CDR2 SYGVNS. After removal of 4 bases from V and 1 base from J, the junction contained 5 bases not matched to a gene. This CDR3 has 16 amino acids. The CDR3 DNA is TGTGCCAGCAGTGCAGCGGGAGGGGGGGGCACAGATACGCAGTATTTT. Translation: CASSAAGGGGTDTQYF.

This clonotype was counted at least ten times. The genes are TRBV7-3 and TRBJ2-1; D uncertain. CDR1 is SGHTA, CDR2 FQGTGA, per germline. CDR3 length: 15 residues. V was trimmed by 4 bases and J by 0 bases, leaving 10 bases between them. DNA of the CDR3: TGTGCCAGCAGCTCCGAACTGAGCTCCTACAATGAGCAGTTCTTC. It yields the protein CASSSELSSYNEQFF.

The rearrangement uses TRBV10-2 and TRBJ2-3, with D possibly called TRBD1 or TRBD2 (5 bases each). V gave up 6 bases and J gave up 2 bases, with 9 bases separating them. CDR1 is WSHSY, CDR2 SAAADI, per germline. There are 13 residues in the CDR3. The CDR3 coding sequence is TGCGCCAGCAGCCGGGACGCCACAGATACGCAGTATTTT. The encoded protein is CASSRDATDTQYF.

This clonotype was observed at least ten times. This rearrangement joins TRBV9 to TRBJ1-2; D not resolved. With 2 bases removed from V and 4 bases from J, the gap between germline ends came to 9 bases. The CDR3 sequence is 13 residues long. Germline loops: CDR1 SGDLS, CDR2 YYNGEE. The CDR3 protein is CASSVADGYGYTF. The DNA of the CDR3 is TGTGCCAGCAGCGTGGCGGACGGCTATGGCTACACCTTC. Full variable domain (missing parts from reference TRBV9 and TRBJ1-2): DSGVTQTPKHLITATGQRVTLRCSPRSGDLSVYWYQQSLDQGLQFLIQYYNGEERAKGNILERFSAQQFPDLHSELNLSSLELGDSALYFCASSVADGYGYTFGSGTRLTVV.

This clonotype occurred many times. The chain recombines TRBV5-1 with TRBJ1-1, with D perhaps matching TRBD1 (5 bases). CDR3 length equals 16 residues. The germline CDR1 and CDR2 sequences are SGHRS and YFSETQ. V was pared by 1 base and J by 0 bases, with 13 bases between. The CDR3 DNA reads TGCGCCAGCAGCTTGTGGGGCAGATACTTGAACACTGAAGCTTTCTTT. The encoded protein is CASSLWGRYLNTEAFF.

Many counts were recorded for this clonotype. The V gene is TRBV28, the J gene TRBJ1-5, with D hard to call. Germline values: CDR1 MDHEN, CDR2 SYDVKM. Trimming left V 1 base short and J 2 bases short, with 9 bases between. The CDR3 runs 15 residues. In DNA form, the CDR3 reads TGTGCCAGCAGTTTATTGAAGGGCGGCAATCAGCCCCAGCATTTT. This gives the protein CASSLLKGGNQPQHF.